This record looks at one TCR beta chain sequence and its context. Its antigen is currently unknown. Unique molecular identifiers were present on the cDNA, and a universal primer site came from template switching. TCRdb reprocessed the 5' RACE reads with MiXCR, giving one entry per CDR3 protein. Of around 230,000 distinct CDR3 sequences in the sample, 6.5% to 8% were seen once. This sample is part of a study of identical twins. Study-level points and caveats: The presence of invariant MAIT and iNKT cells could partly confound analyses of zero-insertion sequences. Twin pairs' shared out-of-frame alpha sequences were enriched in low generation probability.

CDR3 size: 15 residues. V lost 7 bases and J lost 0, with 12 bases in between. Germline loops: CDR1 MNHNS, CDR2 SASEGT. These data also featured in a second study, about T cells expressing NK-cell markers. According to that study: The study sequenced eight donors, seven HCMV-seropositive and one seronegative.

The sample comprised CD8+ T cells sorted from blood. This sequence joins TRBV6-1 and TRBJ2-2; no clear D gene. The TCR originated in a woman under 30 in good health. Written as DNA, the CDR3 is TGTGCCAGCACCCGCCTTACCGCGAACACCGGGGAGCTGTTTTTT. Protein sequence: CASTRLTANTGELFF.